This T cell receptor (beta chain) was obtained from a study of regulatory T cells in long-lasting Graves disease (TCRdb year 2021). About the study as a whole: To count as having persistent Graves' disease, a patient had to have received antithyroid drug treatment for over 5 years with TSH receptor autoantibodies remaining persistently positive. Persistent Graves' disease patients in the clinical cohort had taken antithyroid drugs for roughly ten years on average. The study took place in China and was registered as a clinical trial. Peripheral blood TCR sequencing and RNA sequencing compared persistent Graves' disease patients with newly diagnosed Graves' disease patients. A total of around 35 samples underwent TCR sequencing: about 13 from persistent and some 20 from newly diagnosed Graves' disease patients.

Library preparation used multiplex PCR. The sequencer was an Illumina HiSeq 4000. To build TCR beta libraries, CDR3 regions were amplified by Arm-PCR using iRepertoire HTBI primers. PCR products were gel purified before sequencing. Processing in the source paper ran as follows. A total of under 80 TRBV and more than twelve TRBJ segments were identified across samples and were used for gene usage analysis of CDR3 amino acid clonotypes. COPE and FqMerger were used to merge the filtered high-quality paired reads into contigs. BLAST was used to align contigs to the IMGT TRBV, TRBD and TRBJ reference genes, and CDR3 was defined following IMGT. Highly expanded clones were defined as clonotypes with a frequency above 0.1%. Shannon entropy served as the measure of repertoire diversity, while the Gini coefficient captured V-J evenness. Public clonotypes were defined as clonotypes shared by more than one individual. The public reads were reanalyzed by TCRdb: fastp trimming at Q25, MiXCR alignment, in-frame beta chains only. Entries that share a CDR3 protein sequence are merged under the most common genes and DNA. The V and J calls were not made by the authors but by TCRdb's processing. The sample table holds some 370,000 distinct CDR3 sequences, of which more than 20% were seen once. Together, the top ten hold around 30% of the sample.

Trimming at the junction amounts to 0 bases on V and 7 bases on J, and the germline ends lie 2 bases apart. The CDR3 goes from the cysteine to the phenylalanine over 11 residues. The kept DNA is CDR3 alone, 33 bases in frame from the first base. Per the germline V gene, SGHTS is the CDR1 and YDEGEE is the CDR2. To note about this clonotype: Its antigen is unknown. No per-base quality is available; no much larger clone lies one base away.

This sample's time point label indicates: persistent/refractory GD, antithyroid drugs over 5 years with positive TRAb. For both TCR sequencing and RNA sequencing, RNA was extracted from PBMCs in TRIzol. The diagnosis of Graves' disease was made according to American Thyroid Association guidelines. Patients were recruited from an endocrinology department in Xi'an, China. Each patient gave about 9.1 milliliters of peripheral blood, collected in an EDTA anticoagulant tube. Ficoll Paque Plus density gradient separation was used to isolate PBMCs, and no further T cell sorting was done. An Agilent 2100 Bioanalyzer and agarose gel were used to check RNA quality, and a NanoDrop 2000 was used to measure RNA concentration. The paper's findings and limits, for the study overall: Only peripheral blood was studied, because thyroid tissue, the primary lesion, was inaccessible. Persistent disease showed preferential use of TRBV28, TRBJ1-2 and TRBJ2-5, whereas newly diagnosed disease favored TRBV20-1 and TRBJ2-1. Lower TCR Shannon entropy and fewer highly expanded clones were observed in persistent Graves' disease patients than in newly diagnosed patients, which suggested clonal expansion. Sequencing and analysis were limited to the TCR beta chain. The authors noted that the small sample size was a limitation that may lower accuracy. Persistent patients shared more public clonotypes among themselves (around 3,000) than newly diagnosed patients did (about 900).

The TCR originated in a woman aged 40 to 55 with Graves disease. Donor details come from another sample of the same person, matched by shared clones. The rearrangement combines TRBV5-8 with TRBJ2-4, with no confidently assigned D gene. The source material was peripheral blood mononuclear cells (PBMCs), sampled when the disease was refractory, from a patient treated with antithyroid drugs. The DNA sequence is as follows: TGTGCCAGCAGCTTGGAGAACATTCAGTACTTC. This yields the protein CASSLENIQYF.